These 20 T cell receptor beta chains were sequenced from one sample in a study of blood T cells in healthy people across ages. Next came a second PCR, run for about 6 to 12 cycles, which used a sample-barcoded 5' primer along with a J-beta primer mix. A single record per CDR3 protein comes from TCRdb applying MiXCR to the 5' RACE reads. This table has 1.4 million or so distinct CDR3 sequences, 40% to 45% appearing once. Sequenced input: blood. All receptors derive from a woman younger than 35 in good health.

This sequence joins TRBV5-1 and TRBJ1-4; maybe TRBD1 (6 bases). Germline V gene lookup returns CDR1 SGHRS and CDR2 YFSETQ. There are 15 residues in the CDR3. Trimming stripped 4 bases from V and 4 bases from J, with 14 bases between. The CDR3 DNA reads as TGCGCCAGCAGCCCGATGACAGGCAGTAATGAAAAACTGTTTTTT. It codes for CASSPMTGSNEKLFF. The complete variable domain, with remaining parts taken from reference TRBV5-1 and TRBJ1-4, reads KAGVTQTPRYLIKTRGQQVTLSCSPISGHRSVSWYQQTPGQGLQFLFEYFSETQRNKGNFPGRFSGRQFSNSRSEMNVSTLELGDSALYLCASSPMTGSNEKLFFGSGTQLSVL.

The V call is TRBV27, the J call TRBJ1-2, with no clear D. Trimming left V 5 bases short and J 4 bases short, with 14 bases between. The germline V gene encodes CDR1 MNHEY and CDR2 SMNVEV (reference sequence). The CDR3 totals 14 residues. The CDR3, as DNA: TGTGCCAGCAGTCCCACCCTGAGGACCTATGGCTACACCTTC. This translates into CASSPTLRTYGYTF.

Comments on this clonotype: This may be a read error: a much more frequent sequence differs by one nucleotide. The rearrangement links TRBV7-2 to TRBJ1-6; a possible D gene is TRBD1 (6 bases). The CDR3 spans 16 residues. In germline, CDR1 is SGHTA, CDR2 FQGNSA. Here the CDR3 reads CANSSRPGTSNSPLHF. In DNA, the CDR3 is TGTGCCAACAGCTCGAGACCCGGGACATCGAATTCACCCCTCCACTTT.

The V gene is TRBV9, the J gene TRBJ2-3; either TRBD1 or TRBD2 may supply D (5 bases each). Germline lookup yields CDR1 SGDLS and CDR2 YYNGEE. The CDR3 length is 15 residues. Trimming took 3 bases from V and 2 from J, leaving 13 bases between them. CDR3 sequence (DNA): TGTGCCAGCAGCGGAGGGACGGAGAACACAGATACGCAGTATTTT. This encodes CASSGGTENTDTQYF.

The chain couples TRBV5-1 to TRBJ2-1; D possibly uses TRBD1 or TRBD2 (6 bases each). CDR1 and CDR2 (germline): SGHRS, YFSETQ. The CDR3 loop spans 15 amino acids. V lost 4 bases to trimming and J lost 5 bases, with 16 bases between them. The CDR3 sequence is CASSPGGGWNNEQFF. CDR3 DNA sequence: TGCGCCAGCAGCCCCGGGGGCGGATGGAACAATGAGCAGTTCTTC.

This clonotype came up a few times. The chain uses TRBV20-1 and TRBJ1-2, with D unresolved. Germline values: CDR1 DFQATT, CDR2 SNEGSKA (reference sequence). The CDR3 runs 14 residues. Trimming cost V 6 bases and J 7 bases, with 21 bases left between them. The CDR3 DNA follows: TGCAGTGCCGCATTGACGGGAAACTTAGCTGGCTACACCTTC. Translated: CSAALTGNLAGYTF.

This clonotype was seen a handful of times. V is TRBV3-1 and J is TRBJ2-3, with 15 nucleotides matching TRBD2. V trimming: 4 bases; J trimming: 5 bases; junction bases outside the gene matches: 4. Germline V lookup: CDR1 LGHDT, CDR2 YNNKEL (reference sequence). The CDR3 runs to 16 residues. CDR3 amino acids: CASSRGTSGRLDTQYF. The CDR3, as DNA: TGTGCCAGCAGCCGAGGGACTAGCGGGAGGTTAGATACGCAGTATTTT.

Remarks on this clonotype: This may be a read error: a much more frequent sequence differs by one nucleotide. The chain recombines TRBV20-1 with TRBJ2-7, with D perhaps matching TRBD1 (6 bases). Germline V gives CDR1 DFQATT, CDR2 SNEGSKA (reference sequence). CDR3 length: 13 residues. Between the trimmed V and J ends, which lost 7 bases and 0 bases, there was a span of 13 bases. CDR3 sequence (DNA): TGCAGTGGTCTGACAGGCGTCTCCTACGAGCAGTACTTC. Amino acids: CSGLTGVSYEQYF.

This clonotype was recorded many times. CDR3 bases: TGCAGTGCAGGAGGGACTCCGCAAGAGACCCAGTACTTC. The encoded protein is CSAGGTPQETQYF. The chain joins TRBV20-1 to TRBJ2-5; a possible D gene is TRBD2 (6 bases). The germline gives CDR1 DFQATT, CDR2 SNEGSKA (reference sequence). The CDR3 covers 13 residues. Trimming stripped 6 bases from V and 2 bases from J, with 13 bases between.

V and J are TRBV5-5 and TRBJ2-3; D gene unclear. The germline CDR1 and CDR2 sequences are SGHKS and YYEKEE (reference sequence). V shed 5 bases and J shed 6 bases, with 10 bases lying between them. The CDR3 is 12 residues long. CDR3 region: CASRRPADTQYF. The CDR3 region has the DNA TGTGCCAGCAGGCGGCCAGCGGATACGCAGTATTTT. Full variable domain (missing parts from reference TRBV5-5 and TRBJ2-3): DAGVTQSPTHLIKTRGQQVTLRCSPISGHKSVSWYQQVLGQGPQFIFQYYEKEERGRGNFPDRFSARQFPNYSSELNVNALLLGDSALYLCASRRPADTQYFGPGTRLTVL.

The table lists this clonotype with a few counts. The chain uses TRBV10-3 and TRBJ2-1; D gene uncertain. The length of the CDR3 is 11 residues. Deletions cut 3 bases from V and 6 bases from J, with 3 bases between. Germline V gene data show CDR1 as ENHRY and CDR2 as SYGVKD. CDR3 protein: CAISDVNEQFF. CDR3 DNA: TGTGCCATCAGTGATGTCAATGAGCAGTTCTTC.

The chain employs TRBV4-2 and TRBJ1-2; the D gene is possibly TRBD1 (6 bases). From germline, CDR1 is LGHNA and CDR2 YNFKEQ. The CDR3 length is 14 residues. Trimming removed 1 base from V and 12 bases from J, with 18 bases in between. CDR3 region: CASSQAKPGAGHTF. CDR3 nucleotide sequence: TGTGCCAGCAGCCAAGCGAAGCCAGGGGCCGGCCACACCTTC.

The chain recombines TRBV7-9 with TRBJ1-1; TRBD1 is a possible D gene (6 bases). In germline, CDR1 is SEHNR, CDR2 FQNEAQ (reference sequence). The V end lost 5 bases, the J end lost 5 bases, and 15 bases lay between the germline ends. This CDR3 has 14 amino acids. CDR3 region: CASSAGTSRTEAFF. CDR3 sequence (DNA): TGTGCCAGCAGCGCCGGGACATCCCGGACTGAAGCTTTCTTT.

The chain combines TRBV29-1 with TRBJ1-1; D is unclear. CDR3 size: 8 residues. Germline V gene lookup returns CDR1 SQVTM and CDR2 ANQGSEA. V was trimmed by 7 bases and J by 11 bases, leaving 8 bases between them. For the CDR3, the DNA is TGCAGCGCAGGAATTGCTTTCTTT. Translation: CSAGIAFF.

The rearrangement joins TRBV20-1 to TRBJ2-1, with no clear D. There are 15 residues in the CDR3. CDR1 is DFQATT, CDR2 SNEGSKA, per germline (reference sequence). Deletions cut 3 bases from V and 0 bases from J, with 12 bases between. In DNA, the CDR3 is TGCAGTGCTAGTGGCGGCCGCGGCTCCTACAATGAGCAGTTCTTC. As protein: CSASGGRGSYNEQFF.

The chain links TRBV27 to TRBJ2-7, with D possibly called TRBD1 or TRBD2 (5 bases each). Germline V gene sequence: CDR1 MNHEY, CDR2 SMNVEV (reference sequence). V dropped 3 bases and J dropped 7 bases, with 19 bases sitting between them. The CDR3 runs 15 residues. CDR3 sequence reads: CASSFKGDPYNEQYF. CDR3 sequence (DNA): TGTGCCAGCAGTTTTAAAGGGGACCCCTACAATGAGCAGTACTTC.

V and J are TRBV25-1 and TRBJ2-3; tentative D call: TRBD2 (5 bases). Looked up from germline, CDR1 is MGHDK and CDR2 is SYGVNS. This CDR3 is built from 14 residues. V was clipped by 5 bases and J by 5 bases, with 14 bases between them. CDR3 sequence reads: CASSRQAERDTQYF. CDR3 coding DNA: TGTGCCAGCAGTCGCCAAGCGGAACGAGATACGCAGTATTTT.

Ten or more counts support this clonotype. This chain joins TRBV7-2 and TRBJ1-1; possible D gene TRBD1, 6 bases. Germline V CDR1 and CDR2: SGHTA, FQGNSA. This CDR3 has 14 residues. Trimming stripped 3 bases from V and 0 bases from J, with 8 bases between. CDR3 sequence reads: CASSFGGLNTEAFF. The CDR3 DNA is TGTGCCAGCAGCTTCGGGGGCTTGAACACTGAAGCTTTCTTT.

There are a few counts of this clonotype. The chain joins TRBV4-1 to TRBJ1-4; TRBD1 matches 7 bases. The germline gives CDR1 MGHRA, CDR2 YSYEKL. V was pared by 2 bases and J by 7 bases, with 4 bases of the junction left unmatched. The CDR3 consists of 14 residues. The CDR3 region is CASSQKQGSEKLFF. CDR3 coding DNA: TGCGCCAGCAGCCAAAAACAGGGGAGTGAAAAACTGTTTTTT.

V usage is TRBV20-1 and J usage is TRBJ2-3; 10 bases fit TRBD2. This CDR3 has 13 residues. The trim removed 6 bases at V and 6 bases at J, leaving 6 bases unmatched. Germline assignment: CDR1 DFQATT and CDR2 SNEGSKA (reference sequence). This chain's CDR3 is CSARKTSGDTQYF. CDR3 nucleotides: TGCAGTGCCCGTAAGACTAGCGGGGATACGCAGTATTTT.